These 2 T cell receptor beta chains were all obtained from the same sample, sequenced in a study of shared clonotypes between healthy human individuals. Sequencing used immunoSEQ multiplex PCR; TCRdb keeps in-frame clones, though not all of them. The sample has over a million clones; roughly 96% are singletons. Input material: naive CD4+ T cells sorted from blood. The subset here: CD45RA+ positively selected. The receptors shown here come from a man aged 25 to 40 in good health.

J is TRBJ2-7 and V is TRBV5-1, with 12 bases aligning to TRBD1. V dropped 0 bases and J dropped 5; count of bases not matched to a gene: 3. Per the germline V gene, CDR1 is SGHRS and CDR2 is YFSETQ. CDR3 length equals 15 residues. The CDR3 region has the DNA TGCGCCAGCAGCTTGGTTGGGACAGGGGGCGACGAGCAGTACTTC. This encodes CASSLVGTGGDEQYF.

This clone has just a few counts. The chain combines TRBV27 with TRBJ2-1; the match to TRBD1 covers 10 bases. The trim removed 6 bases at V and 10 bases at J, leaving 12 bases unmatched. Per the germline V gene, CDR1 is MNHEY and CDR2 is SMNVEV (reference sequence). The CDR3 consists of 15 residues. The CDR3: CASSRQGALSREQFF. CDR3 DNA sequence: TGTGCCAGCAGCCGACAGGGGGCTCTGTCAAGGGAGCAGTTCTTC.